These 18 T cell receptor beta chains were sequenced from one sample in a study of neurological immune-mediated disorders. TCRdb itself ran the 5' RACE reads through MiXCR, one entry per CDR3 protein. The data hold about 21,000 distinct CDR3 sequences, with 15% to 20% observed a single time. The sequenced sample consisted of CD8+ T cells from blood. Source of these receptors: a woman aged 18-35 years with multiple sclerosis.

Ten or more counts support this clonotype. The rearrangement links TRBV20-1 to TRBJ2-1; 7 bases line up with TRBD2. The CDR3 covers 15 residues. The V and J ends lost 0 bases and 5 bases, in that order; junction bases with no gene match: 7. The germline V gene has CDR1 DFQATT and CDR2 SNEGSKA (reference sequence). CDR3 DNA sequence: TGCAGTGCTAGAGATTCGGGGGGTGTGGACAATGAGCAGTTCTTC. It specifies CSARDSGGVDNEQFF.

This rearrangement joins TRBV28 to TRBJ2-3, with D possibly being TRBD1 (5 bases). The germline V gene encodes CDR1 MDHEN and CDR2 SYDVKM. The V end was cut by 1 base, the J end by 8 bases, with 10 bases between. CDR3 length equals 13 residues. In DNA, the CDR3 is TGTGCCAGCAGTTTATATGGGGCCGTTACGCAGTATTTT. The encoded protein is CASSLYGAVTQYF.

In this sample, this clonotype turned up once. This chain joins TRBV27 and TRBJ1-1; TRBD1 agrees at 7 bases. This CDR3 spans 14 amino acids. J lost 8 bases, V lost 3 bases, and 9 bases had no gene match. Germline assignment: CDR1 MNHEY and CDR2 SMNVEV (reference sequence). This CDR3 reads CASSFLAGGSEAFF. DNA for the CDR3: TGTGCCAGCAGTTTTCTGGCAGGGGGAAGCGAAGCTTTCTTT.

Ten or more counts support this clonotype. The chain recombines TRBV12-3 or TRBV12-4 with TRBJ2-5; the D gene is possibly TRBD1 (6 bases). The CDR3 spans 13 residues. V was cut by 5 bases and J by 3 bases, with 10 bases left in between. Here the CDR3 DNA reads TGTGCCAGCAGTGGGGACACAGAAGAGACCCAGTACTTC. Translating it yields CASSGDTEETQYF.

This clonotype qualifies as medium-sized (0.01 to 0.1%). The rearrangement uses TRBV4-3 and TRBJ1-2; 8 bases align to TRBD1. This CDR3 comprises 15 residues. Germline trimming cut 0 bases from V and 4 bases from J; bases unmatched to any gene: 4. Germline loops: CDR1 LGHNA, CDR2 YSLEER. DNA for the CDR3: TGCGCCAGCAGCCAAGACAGGACAGGGAGCTATGGCTACACCTTC. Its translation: CASSQDRTGSYGYTF.

The chain's CDR3 is CSVEERGGVQDTQYF. CDR3 DNA: TGCAGCGTTGAAGAGCGAGGGGGGGTTCAAGATACGCAGTATTTT. This chain connects TRBV29-1 to TRBJ2-3; maybe TRBD2 (7 bases). Germline CDR1 reads SQVTM; CDR2 reads ANQGSEA. V was pared by 0 bases and J by 5 bases, with 15 bases between. The CDR3 has 15 amino acids.

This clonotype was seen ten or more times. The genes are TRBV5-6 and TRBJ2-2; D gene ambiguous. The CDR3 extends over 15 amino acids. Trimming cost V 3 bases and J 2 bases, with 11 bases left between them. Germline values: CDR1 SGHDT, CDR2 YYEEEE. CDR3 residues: CASSSQTINTGELFF. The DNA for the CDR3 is TGTGCCAGCAGCTCCCAAACTATCAACACCGGGGAGCTGTTTTTT.

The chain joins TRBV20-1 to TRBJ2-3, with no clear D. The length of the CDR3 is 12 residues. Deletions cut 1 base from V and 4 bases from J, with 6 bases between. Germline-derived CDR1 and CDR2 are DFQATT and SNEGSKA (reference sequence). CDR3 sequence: CSARVGPDTQYF. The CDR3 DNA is TGCAGTGCTAGAGTTGGCCCAGATACGCAGTATTTT.

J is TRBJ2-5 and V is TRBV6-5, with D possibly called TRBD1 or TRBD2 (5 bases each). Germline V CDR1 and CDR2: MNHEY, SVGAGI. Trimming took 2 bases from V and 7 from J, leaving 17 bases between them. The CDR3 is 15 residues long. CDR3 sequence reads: CASSYRGGRMGTQYF. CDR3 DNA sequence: TGTGCCAGCAGTTACCGGGGCGGCCGGATGGGGACCCAGTACTTC.

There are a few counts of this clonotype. Written as DNA, the CDR3 is TGCGCCAGCAGCTTGGGGATAGCTGCCAATGAGCAGTTCTTC. Residues: CASSLGIAANEQFF. V gene TRBV5-1 combines with J gene TRBJ2-1; D remains ambiguous. Trimming pared 0 bases from V and 6 bases from J, leaving 10 bases between. The germline V gene has CDR1 SGHRS and CDR2 YFSETQ. CDR3 length: 14 amino acids.

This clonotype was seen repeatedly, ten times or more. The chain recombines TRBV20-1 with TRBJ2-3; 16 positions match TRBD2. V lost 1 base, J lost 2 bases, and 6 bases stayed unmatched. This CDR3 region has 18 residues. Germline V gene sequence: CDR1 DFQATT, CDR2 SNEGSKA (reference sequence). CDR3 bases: TGCAGTGCTAGAGGTGGGACTAGCGGGAGGGAAATCACAGATACGCAGTATTTT. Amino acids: CSARGGTSGREITDTQYF.

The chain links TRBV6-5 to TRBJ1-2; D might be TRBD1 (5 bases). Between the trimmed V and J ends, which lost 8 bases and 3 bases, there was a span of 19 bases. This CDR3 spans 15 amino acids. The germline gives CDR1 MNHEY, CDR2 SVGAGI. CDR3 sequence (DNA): TGTGCCAGCTCCACAGGAGGGCTTTCGGACTATGGCTACACCTTC. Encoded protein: CASSTGGLSDYGYTF.

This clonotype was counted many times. The CDR3, as DNA: TGTGCCAGCAGTCCGACAGTCGGGTTCTCTGAGCAGTTCTTC. It encodes CASSPTVGFSEQFF. J is TRBJ2-1 and V is TRBV28, with a weak D call TRBD1 (5 bases). This CDR3 region has 14 residues. Germline loops: CDR1 MDHEN, CDR2 SYDVKM. The V end lost 5 bases, the J end lost 9 bases, and 17 bases lay between the germline ends.

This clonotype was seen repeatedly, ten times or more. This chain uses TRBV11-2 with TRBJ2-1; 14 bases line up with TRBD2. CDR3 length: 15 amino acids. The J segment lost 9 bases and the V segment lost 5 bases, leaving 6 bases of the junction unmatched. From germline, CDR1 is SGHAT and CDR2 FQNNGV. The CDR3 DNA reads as TGTGCCAGCAGCCAGACTAGCGGGGGGGCGGGTGAGCAGTTCTTC. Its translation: CASSQTSGGAGEQFF.

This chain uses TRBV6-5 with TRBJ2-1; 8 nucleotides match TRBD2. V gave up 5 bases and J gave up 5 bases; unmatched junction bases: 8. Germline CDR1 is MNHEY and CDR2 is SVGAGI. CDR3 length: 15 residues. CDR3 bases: TGTGCCAGCAGTGTTAGCGGGAAGAGGGACAATGAGCAGTTCTTC. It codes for CASSVSGKRDNEQFF.

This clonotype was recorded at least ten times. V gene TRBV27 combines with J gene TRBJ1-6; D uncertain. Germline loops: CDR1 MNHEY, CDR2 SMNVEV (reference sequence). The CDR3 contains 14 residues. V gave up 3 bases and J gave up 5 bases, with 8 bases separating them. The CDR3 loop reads CASSFNRDNSPLHF. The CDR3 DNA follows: TGTGCCAGCAGTTTCAACAGAGATAATTCACCCCTCCACTTT.

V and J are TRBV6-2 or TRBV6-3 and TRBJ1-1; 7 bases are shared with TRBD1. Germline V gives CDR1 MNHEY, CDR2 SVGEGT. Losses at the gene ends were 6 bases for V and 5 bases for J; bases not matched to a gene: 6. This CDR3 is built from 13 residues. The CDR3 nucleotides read TGTGCCAGCAGATACAGGGGAGGAACTGAAGCTTTCTTT. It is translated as CASRYRGGTEAFF.

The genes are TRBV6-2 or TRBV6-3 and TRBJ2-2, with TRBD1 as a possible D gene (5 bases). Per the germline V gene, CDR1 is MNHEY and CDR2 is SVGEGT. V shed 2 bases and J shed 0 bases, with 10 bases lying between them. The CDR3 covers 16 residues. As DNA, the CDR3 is TGTGCCAGCAGTTACCGACAGAACGCGAACACCGGGGAGCTGTTTTTT. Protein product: CASSYRQNANTGELFF.